This T cell receptor (beta chain) emerged from a study of cytomegalovirus exposure and HLA in healthy donors. Study results and limitations: Published work reported that the classifier diagnosed cytomegalovirus status with high specificity and sensitivity. The TCR clusters that emerged in the first cohort tended, a later analysis found, to co-occur in the 120 or so validation repertoires. Researchers counted 150 to 200 TCR beta chains as cytomegalovirus-associated.

From the roughly 120-subject validation cohort, which was separate from the approximately 720-subject first cohort, the donors were drawn. A remark on this clone: Antigen unknown.

The method was immunoSEQ multiplex PCR; TCRdb's version includes in-frame clones alone and lacks a portion of them. This table holds some 210,000 clones, over 80% found once. The CDR3 totals 12 residues. The germline V and J ends were trimmed by 6 bases and 3 bases, with 9 bases remaining between them. Germline lookup yields CDR1 MGHDK and CDR2 SYGVNS. Specimen: PBMCs. The chain joins TRBV25-1 to TRBJ2-7; D ambiguous. This clonotype was obtained from a woman under 30 in good health and CMV-seronegative. The CDR3 loop reads CASSPGGYEQYF. The CDR3, as DNA: TGTGCCAGCAGCCCCGGCGGCTACGAGCAGTACTTC.